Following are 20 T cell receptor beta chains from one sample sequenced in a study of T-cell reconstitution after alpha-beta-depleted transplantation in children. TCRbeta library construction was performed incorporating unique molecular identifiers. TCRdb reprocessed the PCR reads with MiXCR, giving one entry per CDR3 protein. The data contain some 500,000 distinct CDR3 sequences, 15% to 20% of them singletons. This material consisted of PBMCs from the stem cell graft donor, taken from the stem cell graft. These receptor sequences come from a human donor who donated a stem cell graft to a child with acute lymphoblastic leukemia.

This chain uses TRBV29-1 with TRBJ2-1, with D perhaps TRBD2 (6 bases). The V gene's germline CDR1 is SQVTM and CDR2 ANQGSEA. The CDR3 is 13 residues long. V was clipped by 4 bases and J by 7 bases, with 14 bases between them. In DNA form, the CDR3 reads TGCAGCGTTGTGGGGGGAGCATCGAATGAGCAGTTCTTC. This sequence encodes CSVVGGASNEQFF.

As DNA, the CDR3 is TGTGCCAGCAGCTTAAAGGGATACGGGACTGAAGCTTTCTTT. It encodes CASSLKGYGTEAFF. The J gene is TRBJ1-1, the V gene TRBV7-3; D call uncertain. Germline V gene lookup returns CDR1 SGHTA and CDR2 FQGTGA. Trimming shortened V by 1 base and J by 5 bases, and 11 bases separated the two germline ends. CDR3 size: 14 residues. Full variable domain (missing parts from reference TRBV7-3 and TRBJ1-1): GAGVSQTPSNKVTEKGKYVELRCDPISGHTALYWYRQSLGQGPEFLIYFQGTGAADDSGLPNDRFFAVRPEGSVSTLKIQRTERGDSAVYLCASSLKGYGTEAFFGQGTRLTVV.

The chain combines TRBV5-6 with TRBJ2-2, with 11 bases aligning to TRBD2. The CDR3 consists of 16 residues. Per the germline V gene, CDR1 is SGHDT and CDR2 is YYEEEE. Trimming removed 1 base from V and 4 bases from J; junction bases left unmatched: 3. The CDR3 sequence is CASSLTSGSLTGELFF. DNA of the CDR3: TGTGCCAGCAGCTTGACTAGCGGGAGCCTCACCGGGGAGCTGTTTTTT.

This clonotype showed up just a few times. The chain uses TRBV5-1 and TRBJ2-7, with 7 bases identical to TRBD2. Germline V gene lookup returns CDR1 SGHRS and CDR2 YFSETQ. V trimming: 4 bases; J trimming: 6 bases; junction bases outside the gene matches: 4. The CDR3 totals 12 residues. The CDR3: CASSPGLGEQYF. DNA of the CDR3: TGCGCCAGCAGCCCTGGACTAGGCGAGCAGTACTTC.

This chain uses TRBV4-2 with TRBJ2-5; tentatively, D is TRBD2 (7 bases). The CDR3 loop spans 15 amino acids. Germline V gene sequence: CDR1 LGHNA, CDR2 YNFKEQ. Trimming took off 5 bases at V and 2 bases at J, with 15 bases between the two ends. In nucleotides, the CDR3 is TGTGCCAGCAGCGAGGGGGGGCTCCAGCAAGAGACCCAGTACTTC. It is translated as CASSEGGLQQETQYF.

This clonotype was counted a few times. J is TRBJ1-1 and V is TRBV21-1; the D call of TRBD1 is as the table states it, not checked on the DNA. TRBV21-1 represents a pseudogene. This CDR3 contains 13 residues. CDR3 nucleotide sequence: TGTGCCAGCAGCAAAACCCCGGACAGTGAAGCTTTCTTT. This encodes CASSKTPDSEAFF.

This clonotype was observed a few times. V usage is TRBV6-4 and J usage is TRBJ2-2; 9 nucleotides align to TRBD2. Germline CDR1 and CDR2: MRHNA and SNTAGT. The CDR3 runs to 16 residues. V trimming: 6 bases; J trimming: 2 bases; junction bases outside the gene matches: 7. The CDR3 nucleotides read TGTGCCAGCAGCGTCTGGACTAGCGCAAACACCGGGGAGCTGTTTTTT. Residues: CASSVWTSANTGELFF.

The CDR3 bases are TGCGCCAGCAGCTTTTGGACAGGGGGTCCCACCGGGGAGCTGTTTTTT. It encodes CASSFWTGGPTGELFF. J is TRBJ2-2 and V is TRBV5-1, with 10 bases matching TRBD1. After removal of 2 bases from V and 4 bases from J, the junction contained 5 bases not matched to a gene. Germline lookup yields CDR1 SGHRS and CDR2 YFSETQ. The CDR3 is 16 amino acids.

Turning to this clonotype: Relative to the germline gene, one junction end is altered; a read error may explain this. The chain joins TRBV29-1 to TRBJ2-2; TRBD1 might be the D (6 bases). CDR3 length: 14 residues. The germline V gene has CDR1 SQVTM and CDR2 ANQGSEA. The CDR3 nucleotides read TGCAGCGTAATGGACAGATCGAACACCAGGGAGCTGTTTTTT. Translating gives CSVMDRSNTRELFF.

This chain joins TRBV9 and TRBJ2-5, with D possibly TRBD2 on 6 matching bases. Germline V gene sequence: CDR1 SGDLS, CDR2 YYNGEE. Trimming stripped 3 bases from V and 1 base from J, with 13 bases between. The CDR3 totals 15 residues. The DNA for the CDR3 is TGTGCCAGCAGCGCCGAGCGAGCGGGCCAAGAGACCCAGTACTTC. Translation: CASSAERAGQETQYF. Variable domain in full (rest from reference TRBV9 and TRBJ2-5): DSGVTQTPKHLITATGQRVTLRCSPRSGDLSVYWYQQSLDQGLQFLIQYYNGEERAKGNILERFSAQQFPDLHSELNLSSLELGDSALYFCASSAERAGQETQYFGPGTRLLVL.

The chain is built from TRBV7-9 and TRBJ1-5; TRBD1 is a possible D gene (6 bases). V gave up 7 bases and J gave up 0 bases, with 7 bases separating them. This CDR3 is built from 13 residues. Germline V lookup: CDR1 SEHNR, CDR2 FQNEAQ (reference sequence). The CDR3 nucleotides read TGTGCCAGCATGGGGGCTAGCAATCAGCCCCAGCATTTT. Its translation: CASMGASNQPQHF.

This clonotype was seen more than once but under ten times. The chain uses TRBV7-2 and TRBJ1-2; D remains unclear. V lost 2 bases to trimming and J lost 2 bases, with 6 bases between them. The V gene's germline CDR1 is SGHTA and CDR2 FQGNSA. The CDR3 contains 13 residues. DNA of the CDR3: TGTGCCAGCAGCTTAAGGGTCAACTATGGCTACACCTTC. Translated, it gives CASSLRVNYGYTF.

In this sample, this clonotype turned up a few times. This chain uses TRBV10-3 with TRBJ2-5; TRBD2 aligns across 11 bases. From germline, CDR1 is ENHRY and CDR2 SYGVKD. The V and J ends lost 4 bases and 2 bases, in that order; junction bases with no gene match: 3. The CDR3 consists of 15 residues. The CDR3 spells CAISGGLAAQETQYF. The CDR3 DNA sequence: TGTGCCATCAGTGGGGGACTAGCGGCTCAAGAGACCCAGTACTTC.

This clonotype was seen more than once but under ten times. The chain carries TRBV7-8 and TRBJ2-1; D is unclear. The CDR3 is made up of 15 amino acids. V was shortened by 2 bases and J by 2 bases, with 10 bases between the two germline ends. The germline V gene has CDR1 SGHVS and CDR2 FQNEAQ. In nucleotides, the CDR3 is TGTGCCAGCAGCTTATCCCCCTCCCCCTACAATGAGCAGTTCTTC. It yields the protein CASSLSPSPYNEQFF. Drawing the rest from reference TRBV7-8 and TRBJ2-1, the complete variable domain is GAGVSQSPRYKVAKRGQDVALRCDPISGHVSLFWYQQALGQGPEFLTYFQNEAQLDKSGLPSDRFFAERPEGSVSTLKIQRTQQEDSAVYLCASSLSPSPYNEQFFGPGTRLTVL.

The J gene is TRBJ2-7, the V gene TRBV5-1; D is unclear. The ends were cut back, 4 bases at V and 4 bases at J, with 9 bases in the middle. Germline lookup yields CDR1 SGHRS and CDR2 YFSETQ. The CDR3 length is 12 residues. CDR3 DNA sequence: TGCGCCAGCAGCCAGCTGGGGTACGAGCAGTACTTC. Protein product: CASSQLGYEQYF.

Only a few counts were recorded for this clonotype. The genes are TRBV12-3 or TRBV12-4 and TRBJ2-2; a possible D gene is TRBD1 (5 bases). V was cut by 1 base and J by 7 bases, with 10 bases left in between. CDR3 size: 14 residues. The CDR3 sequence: CASSLGGAIGELFF. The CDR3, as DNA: TGTGCCAGCAGTTTAGGGGGCGCGATCGGGGAGCTGTTTTTT.

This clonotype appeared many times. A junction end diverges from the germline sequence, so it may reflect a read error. The CDR3 spells CASSLAGRKITGELFF. The CDR3 DNA reads as TGTGCCAGCAGCTTAGCGGGGAGGAAAATAACCGGGGAGCTGTTTTTT. The rearrangement uses TRBV12-3 or TRBV12-4 and TRBJ2-2; 8 nucleotides agree with TRBD2. This CDR3 region has 16 residues.

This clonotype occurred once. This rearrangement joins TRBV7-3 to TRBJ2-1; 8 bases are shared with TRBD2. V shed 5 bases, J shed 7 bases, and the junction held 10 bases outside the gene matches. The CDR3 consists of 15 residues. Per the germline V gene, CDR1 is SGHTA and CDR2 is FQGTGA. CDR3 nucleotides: TGTGCCAGCAGCCCCTCCGGACTAGCCCAGAATGAGCAGTTCTTC. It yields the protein CASSPSGLAQNEQFF.

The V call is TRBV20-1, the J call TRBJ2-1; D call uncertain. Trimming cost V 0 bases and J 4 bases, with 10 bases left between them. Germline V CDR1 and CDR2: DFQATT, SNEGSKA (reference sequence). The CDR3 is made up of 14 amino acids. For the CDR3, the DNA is TGCAGTGCTAGAGATCGTGTGACATACAATGAGCAGTTCTTC. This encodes CSARDRVTYNEQFF.

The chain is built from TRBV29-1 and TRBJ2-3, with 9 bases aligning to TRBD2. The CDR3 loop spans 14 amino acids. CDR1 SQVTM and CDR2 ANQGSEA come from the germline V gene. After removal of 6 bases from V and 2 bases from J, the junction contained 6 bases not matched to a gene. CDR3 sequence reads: CSVRTSEPTDTQYF. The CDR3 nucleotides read TGCAGCGTCCGGACTAGCGAACCCACAGATACGCAGTATTTT.